This T cell receptor (beta chain) comes out of a study of T cells after posttransplantation cyclophosphamide. Points from the study as a whole: Tissue-infiltrating T cells from skin or gut overlapped little with blood T cells.

The V and J ends lost 5 bases and 3 bases, in that order; junction bases with no gene match: 10. Germline assignment: CDR1 SGHAT and CDR2 FQNNGV. This CDR3 region has 15 residues. Libraries were prepared by immunoSEQ multiplex PCR; TCRdb keeps only in-frame clonotypes and omits some of them. Counted here are about 46,000 clones, roughly nine tenths occurring once; the ten biggest clones make up around 3%. In its sample, this clone was seen once. Its antigen remains unknown. Sample: PBMCs. V and J are TRBV11-2 and TRBJ2-7, with 7 nucleotides matching TRBD2. The TCR was taken from a woman aged 50 to 60 in good health and a related stem cell transplant donor. CDR3: CASSDSRGGFYEQYF. For the CDR3, the DNA is TGTGCCAGCAGCGACTCCCGCGGGGGTTTCTACGAGCAGTACTTC.